This TCR beta chain stems from a study of T cell changes during pregnancy in multiple sclerosis. The CDR3 consists of 18 residues. Germline V gene sequence: CDR1 MDHEN, CDR2 SYDVKM. V gave up 5 bases and J gave up 1 base, with 18 bases separating them. Profiled with immunoSEQ multiplex PCR; TCRdb holds only in-frame clones, not every one. This table holds tens of thousands of clones, about 90% found once. The TCR sequence derives from a female donor with multiple sclerosis, enrolled in a pregnancy study. Material: CD4+ T cells from peripheral blood mononuclear cells, obtained in the third trimester of pregnancy. The chain links TRBV28 to TRBJ2-6; D is possibly TRBD1 (8 bases). The chain's CDR3 is CASSLRTGRESGANVLTF. Here the CDR3 DNA reads TGTGCCAGCAGTCTCCGGACAGGGAGGGAATCTGGGGCCAACGTCCTGACTTTC.